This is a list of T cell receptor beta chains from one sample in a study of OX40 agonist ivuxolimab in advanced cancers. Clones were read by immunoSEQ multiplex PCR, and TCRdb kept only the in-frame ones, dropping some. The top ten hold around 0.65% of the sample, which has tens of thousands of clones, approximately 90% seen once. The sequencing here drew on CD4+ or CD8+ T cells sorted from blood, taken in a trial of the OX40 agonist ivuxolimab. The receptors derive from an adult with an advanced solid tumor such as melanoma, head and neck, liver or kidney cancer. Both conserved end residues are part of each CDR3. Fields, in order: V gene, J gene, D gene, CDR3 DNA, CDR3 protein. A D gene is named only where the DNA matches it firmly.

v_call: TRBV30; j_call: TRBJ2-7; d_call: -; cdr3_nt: TGTGCCTGGAGTGGGGACCGCCCCACCTACGAGCAGTACTTC; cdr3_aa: CAWSGDRPTYEQYF
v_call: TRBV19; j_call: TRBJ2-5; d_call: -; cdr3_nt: TGTGCCAGTACCCCGGACAGTCAAGAGACCCAGTACTTC; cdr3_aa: CASTPDSQETQYF
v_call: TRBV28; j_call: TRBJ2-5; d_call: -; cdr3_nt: TGTGCCAGCAGTTTTAGGCGGGTGGCGGAGACCCAGTACTTC; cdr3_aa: CASSFRRVAETQYF
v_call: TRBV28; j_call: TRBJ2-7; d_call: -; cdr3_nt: TGTGCCAGCAGTCTCCCCCCTCCGAGCCTATACGAGCAGTACTTC; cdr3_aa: CASSLPPPSLYEQYF
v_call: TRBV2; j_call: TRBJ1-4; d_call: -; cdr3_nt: TGTGCCAGCAGTCAGACAACAGATGAAAAACTGTTTTTT; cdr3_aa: CASSQTTDEKLFF
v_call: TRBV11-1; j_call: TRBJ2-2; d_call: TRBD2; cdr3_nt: TGTGCCAGCAGCTTAAGTGGACTAGCGTTCACCGGGGAGCTGTTTTTT; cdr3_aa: CASSLSGLAFTGELFF
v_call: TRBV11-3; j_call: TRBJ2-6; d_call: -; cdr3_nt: TGTGCCAGCAGCCCAACAGGGTCCGGGGCCAACGTCCTGACTTTC; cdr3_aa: CASSPTGSGANVLTF
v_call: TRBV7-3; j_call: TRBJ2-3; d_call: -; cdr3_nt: TGTGCCAGCAGCTTAACCGGGAGCGGGGATACGCAGTATTTT; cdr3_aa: CASSLTGSGDTQYF
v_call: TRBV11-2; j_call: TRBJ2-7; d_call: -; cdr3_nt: TGTGCCAGCACCGCCCAGAGCGGGTCCTCCTACGAGCAGTACTTC; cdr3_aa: CASTAQSGSSYEQYF
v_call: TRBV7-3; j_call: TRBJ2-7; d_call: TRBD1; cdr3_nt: TGTGCCAGCAGCCCCCGGACAGGGGACCAACAAGAACTCTACGAGCAGTACTTC; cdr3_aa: CASSPRTGDQQELYEQYF
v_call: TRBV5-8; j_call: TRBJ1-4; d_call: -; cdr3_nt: TGTGCCAGCAGCTCCGGACGGACCCTTGGGGAAAAACTGTTTTTT; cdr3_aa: CASSSGRTLGEKLFF
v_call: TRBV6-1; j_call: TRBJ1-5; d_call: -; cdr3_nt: TGTGCCAGCAGTGTGGAAATGCGACAGCCCCAGCATTTT; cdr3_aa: CASSVEMRQPQHF
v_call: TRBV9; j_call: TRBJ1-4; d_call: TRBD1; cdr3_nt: TGTGCCAGCAGAAGGACAGGGGCCTCGGGGAAACTGTTTTTT; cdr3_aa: CASRRTGASGKLFF
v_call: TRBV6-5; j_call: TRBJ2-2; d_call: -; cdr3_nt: TGTGCCAGCAGTTGGAGGGATCGAGGCACCGGGGAGCTGTTTTTT; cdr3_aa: CASSWRDRGTGELFF
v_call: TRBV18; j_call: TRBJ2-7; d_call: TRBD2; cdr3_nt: TGTGCCAGCTCACAGACTAGCGGGAGCTACGAGCAGTACTTC; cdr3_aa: CASSQTSGSYEQYF
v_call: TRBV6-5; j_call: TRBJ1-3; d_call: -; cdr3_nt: TGTGCCAGCAGGGCCCAGAGACCTGGAAACACCATATATTTT; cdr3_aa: CASRAQRPGNTIYF
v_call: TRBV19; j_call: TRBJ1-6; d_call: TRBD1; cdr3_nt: TGTGCCAGTAAACCGGGACAGCCAAATTCACCCCTCCACTTT; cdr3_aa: CASKPGQPNSPLHF
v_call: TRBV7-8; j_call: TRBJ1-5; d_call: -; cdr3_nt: TGTGCCAGCAGCTTAGGACGTAAGAATCAGCCCCAGCATTTT; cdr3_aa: CASSLGRKNQPQHF
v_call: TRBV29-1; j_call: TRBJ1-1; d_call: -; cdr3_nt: TGCAGCGTTTCCAGCTTAGGGTATACTGAAGCTTTCTTT; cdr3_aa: CSVSSLGYTEAFF
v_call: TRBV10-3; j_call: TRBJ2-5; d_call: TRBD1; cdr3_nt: TGTGCCATCGGGACAGGACAAGAGACCCAGTACTTC; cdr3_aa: CAIGTGQETQYF
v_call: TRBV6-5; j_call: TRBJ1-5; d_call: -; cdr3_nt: TGTGCCAGCAGGTGGGGGGGAGATCAGCCCCAGCATTTT; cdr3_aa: CASRWGGDQPQHF
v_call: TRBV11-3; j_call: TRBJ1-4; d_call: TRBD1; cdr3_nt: TGTGCCAGCAGTGCCGGGACAGGGAATAATGAAAAACTGTTTTTT; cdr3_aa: CASSAGTGNNEKLFF
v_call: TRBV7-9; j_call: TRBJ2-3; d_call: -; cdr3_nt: TGTGCCAGCAGCTTAGATCAGGGACCACCAGCAGATACGCAGTATTTT; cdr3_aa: CASSLDQGPPADTQYF
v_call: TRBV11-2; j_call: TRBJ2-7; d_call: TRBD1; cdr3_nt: TGTGCCAGCAGCAGAGTAAGGAGACAGGGGCCTGGGGGGCAGTACTTC; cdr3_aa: CASSRVRRQGPGGQYF
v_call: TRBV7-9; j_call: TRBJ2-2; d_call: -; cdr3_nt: TGTGCCAGCAGGCCCGCTTGGTCCGGGGAGCTGTTTTTT; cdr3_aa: CASRPAWSGELFF
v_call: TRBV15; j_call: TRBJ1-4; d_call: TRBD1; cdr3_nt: TGTGCCACCAGCAGAGGCCCGGGGACAGGGGAAGAAAAACTGTTTTTT; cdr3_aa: CATSRGPGTGEEKLFF
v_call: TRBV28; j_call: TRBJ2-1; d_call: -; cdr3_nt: TGTGCCAGCAGTTTACCCCTTCCGGGAAATGAGCAGTTCTTC; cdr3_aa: CASSLPLPGNEQFF
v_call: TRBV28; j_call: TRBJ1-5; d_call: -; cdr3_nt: TGTGCCAGCAGTTTCGGTAGGGGGAATCAGCCCCAGCATTTT; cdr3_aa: CASSFGRGNQPQHF